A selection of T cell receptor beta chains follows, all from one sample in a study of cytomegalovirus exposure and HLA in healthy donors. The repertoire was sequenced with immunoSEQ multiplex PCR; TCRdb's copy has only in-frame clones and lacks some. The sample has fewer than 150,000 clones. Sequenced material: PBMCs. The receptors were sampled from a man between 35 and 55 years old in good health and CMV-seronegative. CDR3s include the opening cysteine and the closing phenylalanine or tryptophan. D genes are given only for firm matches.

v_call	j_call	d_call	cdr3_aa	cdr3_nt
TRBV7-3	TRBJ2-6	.	CASSQGSGANVLTF	TGTGCCAGCAGCCAGGGTTCTGGGGCCAACGTCCTGACTTTC
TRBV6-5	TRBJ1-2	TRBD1	CASRGQVGTYGYTF	TGTGCCAGCAGAGGACAGGTGGGGACCTATGGCTACACCTTC
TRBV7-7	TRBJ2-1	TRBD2	CASSLGGVAGPQGEQFF	TGTGCCAGCAGCTTAGGGGGGGTAGCGGGTCCTCAGGGTGAGCAGTTCTTC
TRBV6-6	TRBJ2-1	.	CASSLLLDRYNEQFF	TGTGCCAGCAGTCTACTCCTCGACAGATACAATGAGCAGTTCTTC
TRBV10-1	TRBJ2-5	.	CASSPSSDQETQYF	TGCGCCAGCAGCCCCTCTAGCGACCAAGAGACCCAGTACTTC
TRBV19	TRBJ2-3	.	CASGSLGGTDTQYF	TGTGCCAGTGGGTCCCTTGGGGGGACAGATACGCAGTATTTT
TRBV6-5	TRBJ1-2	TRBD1	CASSSTGIYGYTF	TGTGCCAGCAGTTCGACAGGGATCTATGGCTACACCTTC
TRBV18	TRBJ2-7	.	CASSLGQQVTYEQYF	TGTGCCAGCTCACTCGGCCAACAGGTGACCTACGAGCAGTACTTC
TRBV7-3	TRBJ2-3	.	CASSPGGTSTDTQYF	TGTGCCAGCAGCCCTGGAGGGACTAGCACAGATACGCAGTATTTT
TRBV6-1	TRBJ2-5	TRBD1	CASSEAGTGVGETQYF	TGTGCCAGCAGTGAGGCCGGGACAGGGGTAGGGGAGACCCAGTACTTC
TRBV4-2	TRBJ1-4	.	CASSQDRGVANEKLFF	TGTGCCAGCAGCCAAGATCGGGGGGTGGCTAATGAAAAACTGTTTTTT
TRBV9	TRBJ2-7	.	CASSVVAGSYEQYF	TGTGCCAGCAGCGTAGTGGCAGGATCCTACGAGCAGTACTTC
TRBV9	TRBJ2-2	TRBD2	CASSVGEGSTGELFF	TGTGCCAGCAGCGTAGGGGAGGGTAGCACCGGGGAGCTGTTTTTT
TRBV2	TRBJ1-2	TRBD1	CAGAGQGSLYGYTF	TGTGCCGGAGCAGGACAGGGAAGTCTCTATGGCTACACCTTC
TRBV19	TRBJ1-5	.	CASSRRGSNQPQHF	TGTGCCAGTAGTCGCCGGGGTAGCAATCAGCCCCAGCATTTT
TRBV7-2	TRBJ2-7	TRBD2	CASSSSGGAFTYEQYF	TGTGCCAGCAGCTCAAGCGGGGGGGCTTTTACCTACGAGCAGTACTTC
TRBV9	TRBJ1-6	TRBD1	CASSVGGDRNSPLHF	TGTGCCAGCAGCGTAGGGGGGGACAGAAATTCACCCCTCCACTTT
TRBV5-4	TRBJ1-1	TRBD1	CASSWDRMNTEAFF	TGTGCCAGCAGCTGGGACAGGATGAACACTGAAGCTTTCTTT
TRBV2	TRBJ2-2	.	CASRGAETGELFF	TGTGCCAGCCGGGGGGCCGAGACCGGGGAGCTGTTTTTT
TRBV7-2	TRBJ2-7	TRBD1	CASNPTGGHYEQYF	TGTGCCAGCAACCCGACAGGGGGCCACTACGAGCAGTACTTC
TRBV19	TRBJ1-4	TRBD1	CASSTADRGLANEKLFF	TGTGCCAGTAGTACAGCCGACAGGGGGCTGGCTAATGAAAAACTGTTTTTT
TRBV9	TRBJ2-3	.	CASSVWSDATDTQYF	TGTGCCAGCAGCGTATGGTCAGATGCCACAGATACGCAGTATTTT
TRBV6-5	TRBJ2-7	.	CASSYNWGPYEQYF	TGTGCCAGCAGTTACAATTGGGGGCCCTACGAGCAGTACTTC
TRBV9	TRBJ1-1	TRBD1	CASSVSSGQKNTEAFF	TGTGCCAGCAGCGTATCGTCGGGACAGAAGAACACTGAAGCTTTCTTT
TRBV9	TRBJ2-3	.	CAGVGGGRGDTQYF	TGTGCCGGCGTGGGGGGGGGCCGGGGAGATACGCAGTATTTT
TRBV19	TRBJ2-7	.	CASSIAPGDVGPFVQYF	TGTGCCAGTAGTATAGCCCCAGGGGACGTCGGACCTTTCGTGCAGTACTTC
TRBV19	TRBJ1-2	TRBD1	CASSIDAFDRVGYGYTF	TGTGCCAGTAGTATAGACGCCTTTGACAGGGTGGGCTATGGCTACACCTTC
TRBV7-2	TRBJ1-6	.	CASSPGEGGSPLHF	TGTGCCAGCAGCCCCGGCGAGGGGGGGTCACCCCTCCACTTT
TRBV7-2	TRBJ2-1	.	CASSFWLYNEQFF	TGTGCCAGCAGTTTCTGGCTTTACAATGAGCAGTTCTTC
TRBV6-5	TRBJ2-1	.	CASIGPRGQFF	TGTGCCAGCATCGGGCCCCGGGGGCAGTTCTTC
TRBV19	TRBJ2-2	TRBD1	CASSGQGAPTGELFF	TGTGCCAGTAGTGGACAGGGGGCCCCCACCGGGGAGCTGTTTTTT
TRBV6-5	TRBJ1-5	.	CASSSDRSYSNQPQHF	TGTGCCAGCAGTTCGGACAGATCGTATAGCAATCAGCCCCAGCATTTT
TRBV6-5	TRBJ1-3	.	CASSPSSSGNTIYF	TGTGCCAGCAGTCCTTCTAGCTCTGGAAACACCATATATTTT
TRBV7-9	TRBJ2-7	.	CASSSALPAHRGIEQYF	TGTGCCAGCAGCTCTGCCCTCCCGGCCCACCGCGGGATCGAGCAGTACTTC
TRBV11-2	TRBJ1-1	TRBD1	CASSSLSGGRAEAFF	TGTGCCAGCAGCTCCTTATCAGGGGGCCGGGCTGAAGCTTTCTTT
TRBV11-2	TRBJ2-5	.	CASSLGGQGSGTQYF	TGTGCCAGCAGCTTAGGAGGCCAGGGCTCAGGAACCCAGTACTTC
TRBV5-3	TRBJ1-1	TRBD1	CARSSGQGMNTEAFF	TGTGCCAGAAGCTCAGGACAGGGAATGAACACTGAAGCTTTCTTT
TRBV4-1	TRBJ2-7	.	CASSHFLDNSYEQYF	TGCGCCAGCAGCCATTTCTTGGACAACTCCTACGAGCAGTACTTC
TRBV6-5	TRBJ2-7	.	CASRQGSEQYF	TGTGCCAGCAGGCAGGGTAGCGAGCAGTACTTC
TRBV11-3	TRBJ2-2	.	CASSEDRIRGTGELFF	TGTGCCAGCAGCGAGGACAGGATACGGGGGACCGGGGAGCTGTTTTTT
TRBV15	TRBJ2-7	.	CATSRGTGGPRYEQYF	TGTGCCACCAGCAGAGGGACTGGAGGTCCCCGGTACGAGCAGTACTTC
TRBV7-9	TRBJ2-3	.	CASSLAGGTDTQYF	TGTGCCAGCAGCTTAGCCGGCGGGACAGATACGCAGTATTTT
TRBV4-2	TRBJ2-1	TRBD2	CASSQGLAGVSAYNEQFF	TGTGCCAGCAGCCAAGGACTAGCGGGGGTCTCAGCCTACAATGAGCAGTTCTTC
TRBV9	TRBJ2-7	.	CASSSGSGNVPYEQYF	TGTGCCAGCAGCTCCGGGTCGGGGAACGTCCCCTACGAGCAGTACTTC
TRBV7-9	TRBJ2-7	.	CASSYRDTYEQYF	TGTGCCAGCAGCTACCGGGACACTTACGAGCAGTACTTC
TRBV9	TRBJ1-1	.	CASSVGGGEAFF	TGTGCCAGCAGCGTAGGGGGGGGTGAAGCTTTCTTT
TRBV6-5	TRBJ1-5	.	CASSRGSGNQPQHF	TGTGCCAGCAGTCGGGGGAGTGGCAATCAGCCCCAGCATTTT
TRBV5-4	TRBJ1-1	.	CASRAGGGRDEAFF	TGTGCCAGCAGAGCCGGCGGGGGGCGGGATGAAGCTTTCTTT
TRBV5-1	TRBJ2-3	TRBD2	CASSPGLAFGTDTQYF	TGCGCCAGCAGTCCGGGACTAGCATTTGGGACAGATACGCAGTATTTT
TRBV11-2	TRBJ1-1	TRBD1	CASSLVGWTGLNTEAFF	TGTGCCAGCAGCTTAGTAGGCTGGACAGGGCTCAACACTGAAGCTTTCTTT
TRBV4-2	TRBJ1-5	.	CASSQTGAAGIYSNQPQHF	TGTGCCAGCAGCCAGACCGGAGCGGCCGGGATATATAGCAATCAGCCCCAGCATTTT
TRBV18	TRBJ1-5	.	CASSPEAGAHQPQHF	TGTGCCAGCTCACCTGAAGCAGGGGCCCATCAGCCCCAGCATTTT
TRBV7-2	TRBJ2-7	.	CASSLEDGWGGEQYF	TGTGCCAGCAGCTTAGAGGACGGTTGGGGCGGAGAGCAGTACTTC
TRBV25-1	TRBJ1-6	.	CASKGGLNNSPLHF	TGTGCCAGCAAGGGAGGGCTAAATAATTCACCCCTCCACTTT
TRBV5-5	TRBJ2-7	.	CASSRQPGQSYEQYF	TGTGCCAGCAGCCGACAACCGGGACAATCCTACGAGCAGTACTTC
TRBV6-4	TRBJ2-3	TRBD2	CASSDSLAGGPDTQYF	TGTGCCAGCAGTGACTCTCTAGCGGGGGGGCCAGATACGCAGTATTTT
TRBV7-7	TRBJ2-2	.	CASSQTGIGELFF	TGTGCCAGCAGCCAAACAGGAATCGGGGAGCTGTTTTTT
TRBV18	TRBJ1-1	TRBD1	CASSPRQGEGNTEAFF	TGTGCCAGCTCACCGAGACAGGGCGAGGGAAACACTGAAGCTTTCTTT
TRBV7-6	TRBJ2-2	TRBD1	CASSLGTGDTGELFF	TGTGCCAGCAGCCTCGGGACAGGGGACACCGGGGAGCTGTTTTTT